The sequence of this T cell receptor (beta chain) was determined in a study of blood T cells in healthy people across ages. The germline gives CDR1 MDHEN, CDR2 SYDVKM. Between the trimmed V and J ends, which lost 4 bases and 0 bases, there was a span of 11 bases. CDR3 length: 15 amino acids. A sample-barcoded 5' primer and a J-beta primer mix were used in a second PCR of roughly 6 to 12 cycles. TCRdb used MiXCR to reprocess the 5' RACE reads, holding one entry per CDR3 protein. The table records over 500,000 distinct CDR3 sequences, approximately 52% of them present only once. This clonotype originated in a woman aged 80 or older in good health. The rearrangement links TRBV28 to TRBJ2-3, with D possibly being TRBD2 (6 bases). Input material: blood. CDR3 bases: TGTGCCAGCAGTTCGGGACTTAGCAGCACAGATACGCAGTATTTT. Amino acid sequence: CASSSGLSSTDTQYF.